The T cell receptor (beta chain) under discussion was sequenced for a study of blood T cell repertoires in COVID-19. Source study methods: Scientists estimated how many nucleated cells there were by amplifying reference gene primers. Produced via immunoSEQ multiplex PCR; TCRdb's table is partial and in-frame only. Clone size and V and J calls were adopted from that table, with D and trimming inferred from the DNA. The sample records over 250,000 clones, 70% to 90% being singletons. The CDR3 covers 15 residues. Germline V gene lookup returns CDR1 LNHDA and CDR2 SQIVND (reference sequence). Trimming removed 6 bases from V and 3 bases from J; junction bases left unmatched: 5. This clone was seen a few times.

V is TRBV19 and J is TRBJ2-2; 9 positions agree with TRBD2. This TCR came from a woman aged 25-40 years with acute or convalescent COVID-19. The sample taken for sequencing was peripheral blood. CDR3 protein: CASRTSGVDTGELFF. The DNA of the CDR3 is TGTGCCAGTAGGACTAGCGGAGTCGACACCGGGGAGCTGTTTTTT.